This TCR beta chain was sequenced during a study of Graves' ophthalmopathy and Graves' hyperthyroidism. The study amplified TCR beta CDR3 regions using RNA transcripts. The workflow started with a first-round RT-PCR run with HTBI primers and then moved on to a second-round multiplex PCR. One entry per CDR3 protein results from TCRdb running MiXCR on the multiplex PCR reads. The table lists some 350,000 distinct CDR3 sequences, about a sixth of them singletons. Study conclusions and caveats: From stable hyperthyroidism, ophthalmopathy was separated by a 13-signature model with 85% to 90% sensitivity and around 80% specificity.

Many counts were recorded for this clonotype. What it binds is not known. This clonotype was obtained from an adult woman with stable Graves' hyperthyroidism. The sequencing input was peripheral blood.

The CDR3 sequence is CASRGTANLYGYTF. The CDR3 DNA reads as TGTGCCAGCAGGGGGACAGCGAACCTCTATGGCTACACCTTC. The V and J genes are TRBV6-1 and TRBJ1-2, with 7 bases that match TRBD1. Germline assignment: CDR1 MNHNS and CDR2 SASEGT. J was trimmed by 4 bases and V by 6 bases; bases with no gene match: 8. This CDR3 is 14 amino acids long.